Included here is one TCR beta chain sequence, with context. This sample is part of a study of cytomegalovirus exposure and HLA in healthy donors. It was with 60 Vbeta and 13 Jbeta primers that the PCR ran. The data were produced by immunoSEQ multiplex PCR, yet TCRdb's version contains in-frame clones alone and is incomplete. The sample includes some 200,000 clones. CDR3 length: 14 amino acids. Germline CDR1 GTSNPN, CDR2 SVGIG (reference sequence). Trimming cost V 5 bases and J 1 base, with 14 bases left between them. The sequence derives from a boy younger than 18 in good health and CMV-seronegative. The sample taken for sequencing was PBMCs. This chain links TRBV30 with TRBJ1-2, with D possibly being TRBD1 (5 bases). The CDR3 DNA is TGTGCCTGGGGTCAGGGCCTTGGTAACTATGGCTACACCTTC. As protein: CAWGQGLGNYGYTF.